One T cell receptor beta chain is described in this entry. An end of the junction differs from the germline gene, which may be a read error. This CDR3 contains 15 residues. This sample is drawn from a study of tumor-infiltrating lymphocytes in primary liver carcinoma. Study background: Tumor stage was T1-T3 N0M0, and tumor size was roughly 4 to 10 cm across.

Co-extraction yielded RNA and DNA from around 20-30 mg of unsorted bulk tissue. Making TCR beta cDNA involved approximately 520 ng total RNA and a constant-region primer. Slightly modified ARM-PCR with three nested multiplex PCR rounds yielded TCR beta libraries. In the first two PCR rounds, TRBV1-TRBV30 forward primers were paired with a C-beta reverse primer, and each round lasted 10 cycles. TCRdb reanalysed the multiplex PCR reads using MiXCR and keeps one entry per CDR3 protein. The sample includes 90,000 to 150,000 distinct CDR3 sequences, approximately 71% seen only once; the top ten take 7.5% to 10%.

This clonotype originated in a woman in her sixties or seventies with primary liver carcinoma and hepatitis B virus infection. Sequenced: tumor-adjacent normal liver tissue. This chain uses TRBV12-3 or TRBV12-4 with TRBJ1-5, with 8 bases identical to TRBD1. CDR3 nucleotides: TGTGCCACCAGCACGACAGGGGTAAGCAATCAACCCCAGCATTTT. Its protein product is CATSTTGVSNQPQHF.